This T cell receptor beta chain was found in a study of blood T cell repertoires in COVID-19. The CDR3 extends over 16 amino acids. After removal of 0 bases from V and 6 bases from J, the junction contained 4 bases not matched to a gene. CDR1 is SGDLS and CDR2 is YYNGEE in the germline V gene. In the source study's methods: Estimation of nucleated cell counts relied on the amplification of reference gene primers. The assay was immunoSEQ multiplex PCR, and TCRdb's table has in-frame clones only and misses some. The V and J calls and clone size come from that table; D and trimming were worked out from the DNA. The sample lists roughly 290,000 clones, roughly 86% occurring once.

The origin of this receptor is a woman aged 25-40 years who had recovered from COVID-19. The specimen sequenced was peripheral blood. The chain uses TRBV9 and TRBJ2-3, with 13 bases matching TRBD2. The CDR3 loop is CASSVGTSGSLDTQYF. In DNA form, the CDR3 reads TGTGCCAGCAGCGTAGGGACTAGCGGGAGTCTTGATACGCAGTATTTT.